Sequencing of this T cell receptor beta chain was carried out in a study of blood T cells in healthy people across ages. Study-wide context: Per two T cells, about one barcoded beta molecule was captured through template switching.

The germline V and J ends were trimmed by 0 bases and 2 bases, with 10 bases remaining between them. In germline, CDR1 is ENHRY, CDR2 SYGVKD. The CDR3 is made up of 15 amino acids. A sample-barcoded 5' primer and a J-beta primer mix were used in a second PCR of roughly 6 to 11 cycles. TCRdb reprocessed the 5' RACE reads with MiXCR, giving one entry per CDR3 protein. This table has around 780,000 distinct CDR3 sequences, around three fifths appearing once. Donors each provided roughly 11 milliliters of peripheral blood. Sequencing was done on a sample of blood. The J gene is TRBJ1-2, the V gene TRBV10-3; unclear D gene. This sequence was found in a man in his forties or fifties in good health. The CDR3 coding sequence is TGTGCCATCAGTGAGTCGCAACAGAGCAACTATGGCTACACCTTC. Its translation: CAISESQQSNYGYTF.